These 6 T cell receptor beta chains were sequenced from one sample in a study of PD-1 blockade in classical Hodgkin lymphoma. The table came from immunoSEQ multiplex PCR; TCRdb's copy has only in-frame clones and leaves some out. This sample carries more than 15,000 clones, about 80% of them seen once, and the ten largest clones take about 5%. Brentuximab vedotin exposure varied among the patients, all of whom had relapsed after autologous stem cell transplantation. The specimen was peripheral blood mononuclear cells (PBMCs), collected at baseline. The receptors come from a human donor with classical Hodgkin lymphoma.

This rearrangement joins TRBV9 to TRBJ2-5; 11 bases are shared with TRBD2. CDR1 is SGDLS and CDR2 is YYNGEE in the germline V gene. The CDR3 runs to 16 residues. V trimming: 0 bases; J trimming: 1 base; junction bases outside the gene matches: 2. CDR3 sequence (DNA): TGTGCCAGCAGCGTAGGACTAGCGGGGATCCAAGAGACCCAGTACTTC. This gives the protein CASSVGLAGIQETQYF.

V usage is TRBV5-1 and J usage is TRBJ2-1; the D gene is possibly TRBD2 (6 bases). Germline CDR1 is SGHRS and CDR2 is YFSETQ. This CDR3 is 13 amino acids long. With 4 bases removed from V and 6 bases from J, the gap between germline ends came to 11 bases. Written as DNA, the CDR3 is TGCGCCAGCAGCGGGGGGAGTGGCAATGAGCAGTTCTTC. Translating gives CASSGGSGNEQFF.

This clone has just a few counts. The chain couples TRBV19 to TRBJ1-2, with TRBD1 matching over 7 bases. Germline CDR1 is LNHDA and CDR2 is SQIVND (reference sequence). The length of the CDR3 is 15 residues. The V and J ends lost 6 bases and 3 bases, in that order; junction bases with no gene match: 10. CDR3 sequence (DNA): TGTGCCAGTAGCCAACAGGGCAGGGGGGACTATGGCTACACCTTC. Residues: CASSQQGRGDYGYTF.

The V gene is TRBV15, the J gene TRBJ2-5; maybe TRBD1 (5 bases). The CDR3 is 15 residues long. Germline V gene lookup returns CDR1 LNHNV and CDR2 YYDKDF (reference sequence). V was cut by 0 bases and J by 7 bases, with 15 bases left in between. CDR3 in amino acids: CATSRDSGAFRTQYF. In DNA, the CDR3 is TGTGCCACCAGCAGAGATAGTGGGGCCTTTAGGACCCAGTACTTC.

The CDR3 DNA is TGTGCCTGGAACAGAGACAGCTCTGGAAACACCATATATTTT. Its protein product is CAWNRDSSGNTIYF. The gene calls are TRBV30 and TRBJ1-3; D is perhaps TRBD1 (5 bases). This CDR3 contains 14 residues. Between the trimmed V and J ends, which lost 4 bases and 0 bases, there was a span of 10 bases. CDR1 GTSNPN and CDR2 SVGIG come from the germline V gene (reference sequence).

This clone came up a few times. DNA for the CDR3: TGTGCCACCAGCAGAGGATGGGCGGGAAACACTGAAGCTTTCTTT. Its translation: CATSRGWAGNTEAFF. V is TRBV15 and J is TRBJ1-1; D ambiguous. The germline V gene has CDR1 LNHNV and CDR2 YYDKDF (reference sequence). Trimming cost V 1 base and J 2 bases, with 11 bases left between them. This CDR3 is 15 amino acids long. Based on the CDR3 plus reference TRBV15 and TRBJ1-1, the full variable domain is DAMVIQNPRYQVTQFGKPVTLSCSQTLNHNVMYWYQQKSSQAPKLLFHYYDKDFNNEADTPDNFQSRRPNTSFCFLDIRSPGLGDTAMYLCATSRGWAGNTEAFFGQGTRLTVV.